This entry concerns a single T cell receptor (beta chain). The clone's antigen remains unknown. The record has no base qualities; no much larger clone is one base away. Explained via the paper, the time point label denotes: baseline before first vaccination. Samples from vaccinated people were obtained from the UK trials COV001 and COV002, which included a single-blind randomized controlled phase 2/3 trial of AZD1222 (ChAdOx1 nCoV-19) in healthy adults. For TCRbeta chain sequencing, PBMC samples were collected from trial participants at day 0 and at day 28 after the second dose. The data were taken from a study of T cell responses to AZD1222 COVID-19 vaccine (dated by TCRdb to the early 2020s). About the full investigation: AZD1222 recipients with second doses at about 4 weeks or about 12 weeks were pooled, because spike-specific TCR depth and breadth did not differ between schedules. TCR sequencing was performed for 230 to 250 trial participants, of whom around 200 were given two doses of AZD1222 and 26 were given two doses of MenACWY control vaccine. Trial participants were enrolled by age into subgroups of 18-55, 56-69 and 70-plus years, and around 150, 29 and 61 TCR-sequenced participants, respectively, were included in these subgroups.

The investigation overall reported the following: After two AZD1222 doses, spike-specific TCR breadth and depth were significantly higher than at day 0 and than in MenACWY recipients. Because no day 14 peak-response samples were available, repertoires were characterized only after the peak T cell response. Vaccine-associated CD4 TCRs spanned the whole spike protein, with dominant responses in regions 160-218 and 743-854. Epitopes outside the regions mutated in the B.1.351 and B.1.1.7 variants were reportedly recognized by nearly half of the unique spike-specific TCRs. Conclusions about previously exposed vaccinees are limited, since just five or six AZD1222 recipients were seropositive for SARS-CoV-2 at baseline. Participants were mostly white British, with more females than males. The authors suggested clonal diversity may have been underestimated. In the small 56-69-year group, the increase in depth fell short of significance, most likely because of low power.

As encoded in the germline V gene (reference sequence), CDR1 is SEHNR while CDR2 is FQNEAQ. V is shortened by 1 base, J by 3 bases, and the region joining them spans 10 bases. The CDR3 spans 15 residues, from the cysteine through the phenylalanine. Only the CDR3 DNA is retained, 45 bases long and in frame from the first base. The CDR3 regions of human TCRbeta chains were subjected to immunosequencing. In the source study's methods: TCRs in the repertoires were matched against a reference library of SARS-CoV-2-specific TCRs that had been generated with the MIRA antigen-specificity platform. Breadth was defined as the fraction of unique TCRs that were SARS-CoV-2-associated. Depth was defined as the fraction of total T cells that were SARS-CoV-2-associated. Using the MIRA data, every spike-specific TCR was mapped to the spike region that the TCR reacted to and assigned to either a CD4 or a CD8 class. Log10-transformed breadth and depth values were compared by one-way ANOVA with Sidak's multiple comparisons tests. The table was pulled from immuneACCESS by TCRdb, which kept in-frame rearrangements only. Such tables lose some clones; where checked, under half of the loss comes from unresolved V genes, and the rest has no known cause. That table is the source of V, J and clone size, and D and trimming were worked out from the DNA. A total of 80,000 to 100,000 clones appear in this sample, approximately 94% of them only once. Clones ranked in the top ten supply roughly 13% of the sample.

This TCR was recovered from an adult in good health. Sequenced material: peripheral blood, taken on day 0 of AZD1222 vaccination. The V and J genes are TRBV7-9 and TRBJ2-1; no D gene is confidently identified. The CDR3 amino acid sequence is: CASSLVSKYYNEQFF. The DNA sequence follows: TGTGCCAGCAGCTTAGTCTCAAAGTACTACAATGAGCAGTTCTTC.